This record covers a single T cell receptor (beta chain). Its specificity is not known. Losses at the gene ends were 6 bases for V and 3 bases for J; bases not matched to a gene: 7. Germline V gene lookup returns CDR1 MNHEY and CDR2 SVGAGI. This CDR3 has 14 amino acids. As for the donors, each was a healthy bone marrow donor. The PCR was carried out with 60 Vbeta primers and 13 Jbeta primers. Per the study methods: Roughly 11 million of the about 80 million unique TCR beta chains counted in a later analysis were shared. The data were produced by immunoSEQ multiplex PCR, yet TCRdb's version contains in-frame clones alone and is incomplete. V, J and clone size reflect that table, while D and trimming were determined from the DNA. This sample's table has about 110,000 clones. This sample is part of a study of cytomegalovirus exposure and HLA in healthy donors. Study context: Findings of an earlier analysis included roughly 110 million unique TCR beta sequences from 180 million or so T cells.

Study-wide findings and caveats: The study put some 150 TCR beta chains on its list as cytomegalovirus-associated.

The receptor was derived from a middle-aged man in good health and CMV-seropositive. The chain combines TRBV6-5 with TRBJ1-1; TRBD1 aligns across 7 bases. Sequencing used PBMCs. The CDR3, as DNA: TGTGCCAGCAGCCGACAGGGACTGTACACTGAAGCTTTCTTT. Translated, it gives CASSRQGLYTEAFF.